The entry that follows covers one T cell receptor beta chain sequence. What it binds is unknown. From alopecia areata patients, lesional scalp punch biopsies and peripheral blood were collected. Reverse transcription of extracted RNA yielded cDNA, which provided the sequencing template. TCRdb keeps only in-frame clones here, not all; method: immunoSEQ multiplex PCR. The sample includes 250,000 or so clones, 65% to 70% of them seen just once. This sample was included in a study of CD8+ T cells in alopecia areata. Study information: Once tofacitinib had been taken for 6 to 18 months, 6 months off drug followed. Regarding the study as a whole: Scalp sample data also include resident alphabeta T cells from normal skin.

Germline CDR1 GTSNPN, CDR2 SVGIG (reference sequence). Trimming pared 2 bases from V and 0 bases from J, leaving 11 bases between. This CDR3 has 15 amino acids. The sample here was CD4+ T cells sorted from blood, taken at week 0. The chain employs TRBV30 and TRBJ1-5, with D possibly matching TRBD1 (5 bases). This sequence originates from a human donor with alopecia areata. DNA of the CDR3: TGTGCCTGGAGTTCGATAGGGGTTAGCAATCAGCCCCAGCATTTT. It yields the protein CAWSSIGVSNQPQHF.